This TCR beta chain appears in the sequencing data of a study of OX40 agonist ivuxolimab in advanced cancers. Whole-study context: Ivuxolimab, an antibody acting as an agonist of OX40 (CD134), was used to treat patients. Whole-study findings and limits: Both CD4+ and CD8+ T cell populations in blood had undergone clonal expansion by week 6 at 0.1 to 3.0 mg/kg. The specificity for antigen of the expanded peripheral T cells was not determined.

Measured with immunoSEQ multiplex PCR; TCRdb has only the in-frame clones, and not every one. This table holds about 79,000 clones, approximately 88% found once. With regard to this clone: The antigen is unknown.

Germline V lookup: CDR1 MDHEN, CDR2 SYDVKM. The CDR3 loop spans 14 amino acids. V was cut by 6 bases and J by 2 bases, with 11 bases left in between. The sequencing used CD4+ or CD8+ T cells sorted from blood, collected in a trial of the OX40 agonist ivuxolimab. This TCR derives from an adult with an advanced solid tumor such as melanoma, head and neck, liver or kidney cancer. This sequence joins TRBV28 and TRBJ2-1; the D is unclear. The CDR3 spells CASRSYIAYNEQFF. The CDR3 DNA reads TGTGCCAGCAGGTCTTATATCGCCTACAATGAGCAGTTCTTC.